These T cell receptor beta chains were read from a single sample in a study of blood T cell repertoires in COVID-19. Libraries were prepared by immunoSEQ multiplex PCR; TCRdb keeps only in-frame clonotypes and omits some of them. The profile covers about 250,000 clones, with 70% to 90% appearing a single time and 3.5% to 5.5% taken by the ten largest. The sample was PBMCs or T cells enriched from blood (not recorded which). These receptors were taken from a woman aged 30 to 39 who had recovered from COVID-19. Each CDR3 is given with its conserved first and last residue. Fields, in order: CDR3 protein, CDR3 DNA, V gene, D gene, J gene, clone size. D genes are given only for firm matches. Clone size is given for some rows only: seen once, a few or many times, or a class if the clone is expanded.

CDR3: CASSDSEYGYTF; DNA: TGTGCCAGCAGCGACAGCGAATATGGCTACACCTTC; V: TRBV28; D: NA; J: TRBJ1-2; size: NA
CDR3: CSTGAGTNTGELFF; DNA: TGCAGCACAGGGGCCGGTACGAACACCGGGGAGCTGTTTTTT; V: TRBV29-1; D: TRBD1; J: TRBJ2-2; size: NA
CDR3: CASSEGGRQETQYF; DNA: TGTGCCAGCAGTGAAGGGGGGAGGCAAGAGACCCAGTACTTC; V: TRBV2; D: NA; J: TRBJ2-5; size: NA
CDR3: CASSLSGGADTEAFF; DNA: TGTGCCAGCAGCTTATCTGGGGGCGCGGACACTGAAGCTTTCTTT; V: TRBV11-1; D: NA; J: TRBJ1-1; size: few
CDR3: CASSYVSAVPIYF; DNA: TGTGCCAGCAGTTACGTTTCTGCAGTCCCCATATATTTT; V: TRBV6-6; D: NA; J: TRBJ1-3; size: NA
CDR3: CATSRTDSGANVLTF; DNA: TGTGCCACCAGCAGGACTGACTCTGGGGCCAACGTCCTGACTTTC; V: TRBV15; D: NA; J: TRBJ2-6; size: NA
CDR3: CASSQGQIQETQYF; DNA: TGCGCCAGCAGCCAGGGACAGATTCAAGAGACCCAGTACTTC; V: TRBV5-1; D: TRBD1; J: TRBJ2-5; size: NA
CDR3: CASSFTYDRERKQFF; DNA: TGTGCCAGCAGCTTTACCTATGATCGAGAAAGAAAGCAGTTCTTC; V: TRBV7-6; D: NA; J: TRBJ2-1; size: NA
CDR3: CASSQEAGESNEQFF; DNA: TGTGCCAGCAGCCAAGAGGCAGGGGAGTCCAATGAGCAGTTCTTC; V: TRBV4-2; D: NA; J: TRBJ2-1; size: NA
CDR3: CASSLTRGGGNTGELFF; DNA: TGTGCCAGCAGCTTGACCAGGGGCGGGGGAAACACCGGGGAGCTGTTTTTT; V: TRBV5-4; D: NA; J: TRBJ2-2; size: NA
CDR3: CASSLGLAGNSYEQYF; DNA: TGTGCCAGCAGCTTGGGACTAGCGGGGAACTCCTACGAGCAGTACTTC; V: TRBV11-2; D: TRBD2; J: TRBJ2-7; size: NA
CDR3: CASSSQTGQTFNEQFF; DNA: TGTGCCAGCAGCTCACAAACAGGACAGACTTTCAATGAGCAGTTCTTC; V: TRBV7-3; D: NA; J: TRBJ2-1; size: NA
CDR3: CASSSGTTIYF; DNA: TGTGCCAGCAGCTCGGGGACAACCATATATTTT; V: TRBV7-2; D: NA; J: TRBJ1-3; size: NA
CDR3: CAIRGGTGSGNTIYF; DNA: TGTGCCATCAGGGGGGGAACCGGCTCTGGAAACACCATATATTTT; V: TRBV10-3; D: NA; J: TRBJ1-3; size: NA
CDR3: CASSLRGAGVMETQYF; DNA: TGTGCCAGCAGCTTACGGGGAGCGGGGGTGATGGAGACCCAGTACTTC; V: TRBV7-9; D: TRBD2; J: TRBJ2-5; size: NA
CDR3: CASSPSGQSYEQYF; DNA: TGCGCCAGCAGCCCGTCCGGACAGAGCTACGAGCAGTACTTC; V: TRBV5-1; D: NA; J: TRBJ2-7; size: NA
CDR3: CASSQATGGSLAQHF; DNA: TGTGCCAGCAGTCAGGCGACAGGGGGTTCTTTGGCCCAGCATTTT; V: TRBV6-2/TRBV6-3; D: TRBD1; J: TRBJ1-5; size: NA
CDR3: CASRNRGLGTNEKLFF; DNA: TGCGCCAGCAGGAACAGGGGGCTAGGAACTAATGAAAAACTGTTTTTT; V: TRBV10-2; D: TRBD1; J: TRBJ1-4; size: NA
CDR3: CASSGDFTYGYTF; DNA: TGTGCCAGCAGCGGGGACTTTACCTATGGCTACACCTTC; V: TRBV11-2; D: NA; J: TRBJ1-2; size: NA
CDR3: CASSLSPFRDRPKEQYF; DNA: TGTGCCAGCAGTTTATCGCCCTTCCGGGACAGGCCTAAAGAGCAGTACTTC; V: TRBV27; D: TRBD1; J: TRBJ2-7; size: NA
CDR3: CAWSAGTGAEQYF; DNA: TGTGCCTGGAGCGCCGGGACAGGGGCCGAGCAGTACTTC; V: TRBV30; D: TRBD1; J: TRBJ2-7; size: NA
CDR3: CASSQGQSAVNYGYTF; DNA: TGCGCCAGCAGTCAGGGTCAGTCAGCGGTTAACTATGGCTACACCTTC; V: TRBV23-1; D: NA; J: TRBJ1-2; size: NA
CDR3: CASSREGAYNSPLHF; DNA: TGTGCCAGCAGCCGTGAGGGGGCTTATAATTCACCCCTCCACTTT; V: TRBV6-5; D: TRBD1; J: TRBJ1-6; size: NA
CDR3: CASSEEGTGRFYEQYF; DNA: TGTGCCAGCAGTGAGGAGGGGACAGGGCGCTTCTACGAGCAGTACTTC; V: TRBV2; D: TRBD1; J: TRBJ2-7; size: few
CDR3: CASSLGQGEAYEQYF; DNA: TGTGCCAGCAGCCTCGGACAGGGTGAGGCCTACGAGCAGTACTTC; V: TRBV7-2; D: TRBD1; J: TRBJ2-7; size: NA
CDR3: CASSDQGDGDQPQHF; DNA: TGTGCCAGCAGTGACCAGGGGGACGGTGATCAGCCCCAGCATTTT; V: TRBV6-1; D: TRBD1; J: TRBJ1-5; size: NA
CDR3: CASSQDGSGGANEQFF; DNA: TGTGCCAGCAGCCAAGATGGCAGCGGGGGGGCGAATGAGCAGTTCTTC; V: TRBV4-2; D: TRBD2; J: TRBJ2-1; size: few
CDR3: CASSDSATHDEQFF; DNA: TGTGCCAGTAGTGATAGTGCCACGCACGATGAGCAGTTCTTC; V: TRBV19; D: NA; J: TRBJ2-1; size: NA
CDR3: CASSEKLAGARSYEQYF; DNA: TGCGCCAGCAGTGAGAAGCTAGCGGGGGCAAGGTCCTACGAGCAGTACTTC; V: TRBV10-1; D: TRBD2; J: TRBJ2-7; size: NA
CDR3: CASSWGARDEQYF; DNA: TGTGCCAGCAGCTGGGGAGCGAGGGACGAGCAGTACTTC; V: TRBV5-6; D: NA; J: TRBJ2-7; size: NA
CDR3: CASSLTGTLNEQFF; DNA: TGTGCCAGCTCACTTACCGGGACTTTAAATGAGCAGTTCTTC; V: TRBV18; D: NA; J: TRBJ2-1; size: NA
CDR3: CASSLKGQGVQPQHF; DNA: TGTGCCAGCAGCTTAAAGGGACAGGGTGTGCAGCCCCAGCATTTT; V: TRBV27; D: TRBD1; J: TRBJ1-5; size: NA
CDR3: CASRSRNSGYQKGTQYF; DNA: TGTGCCAGCCGTAGTCGTAATAGCGGGTACCAGAAAGGGACCCAGTACTTC; V: TRBV28; D: TRBD2; J: TRBJ2-5; size: NA
CDR3: CASSDSGFTGNTIYF; DNA: TGTGCCAGCAGTGATTCGGGTTTTACTGGAAACACCATATATTTT; V: TRBV25-1; D: NA; J: TRBJ1-3; size: NA
CDR3: CASSVGGQGMNTEAFF; DNA: TGTGCCAGCAGCGTAGGGGGACAGGGTATGAACACTGAAGCTTTCTTT; V: TRBV9; D: TRBD1; J: TRBJ1-1; size: NA
CDR3: CASSQGYSYNEQFF; DNA: TGCGCCAGCAGCCAAGGCTACTCCTACAATGAGCAGTTCTTC; V: TRBV4-1; D: NA; J: TRBJ2-1; size: NA
CDR3: CASSLSWDRGTPLHF; DNA: TGTGCCAGCAGCTTAAGCTGGGACAGGGGGACACCCCTCCACTTT; V: TRBV7-3; D: TRBD1; J: TRBJ1-6; size: NA
CDR3: CASSRDSQEKLFF; DNA: TGCGCCAGCAGCCGGGACAGCCAGGAAAAACTGTTTTTT; V: TRBV5-1; D: TRBD1; J: TRBJ1-4; size: NA
CDR3: CAWSVPGYTQYF; DNA: TGTGCCTGGAGTGTCCCCGGGTATACGCAGTATTTT; V: TRBV30; D: NA; J: TRBJ2-3; size: NA
CDR3: CASSPSTGNNQPQHF; DNA: TGTGCCAGCTCACCTAGTACGGGAAATAACCAGCCCCAGCATTTT; V: TRBV18; D: NA; J: TRBJ1-5; size: NA
CDR3: CAISRGLPKSLAGGGLRSYEQYF; DNA: TGTGCCATCAGCCGGGGACTGCCGAAGAGCCTAGCGGGAGGTGGGTTGCGTTCCTACGAGCAGTACTTC; V: TRBV10-3; D: TRBD2; J: TRBJ2-7; size: NA
CDR3: CSVSQGALSNQPQHF; DNA: TGCAGCGTCTCACAGGGGGCCCTAAGCAATCAGCCCCAGCATTTT; V: TRBV29-1; D: TRBD1; J: TRBJ1-5; size: NA
CDR3: CASSLGGGPQETQYF; DNA: TGTGCCAGCAGCTTAGGGGGGGGTCCTCAAGAGACCCAGTACTTC; V: TRBV7-2; D: TRBD2; J: TRBJ2-5; size: few
CDR3: CASSAGTSEYEQYF; DNA: TGTGCCAGTAGTGCGGGGACTAGCGAGTACGAGCAGTACTTC; V: TRBV19; D: TRBD2; J: TRBJ2-7; size: NA
CDR3: CASSSQGHTEAFF; DNA: TGTGCCAGTAGTAGTCAGGGGCACACTGAAGCTTTCTTT; V: TRBV19; D: NA; J: TRBJ1-1; size: NA
CDR3: CSASSPAQADTQYF; DNA: TGCAGTGCTAGTTCACCTGCCCAGGCAGATACGCAGTATTTT; V: TRBV20-1; D: NA; J: TRBJ2-3; size: NA
CDR3: CASSPSGTSYYNEQFF; DNA: TGTGCCAGCAGTCCTTCCGGGACTAGCTACTACAATGAGCAGTTCTTC; V: TRBV28; D: TRBD2; J: TRBJ2-1; size: NA
CDR3: CASSLKGGAGYQETQYF; DNA: TGCGCCAGCAGCTTAAAAGGGGGCGCGGGGTACCAAGAGACCCAGTACTTC; V: TRBV5-1; D: NA; J: TRBJ2-5; size: NA
CDR3: CASSSFSTGGNEKLFF; DNA: TGTGCCAGCAGCTCCTTTTCGACAGGGGGCAATGAAAAACTGTTTTTT; V: TRBV11-2; D: TRBD1; J: TRBJ1-4; size: NA
CDR3: CASSYYQGSEQYF; DNA: TGTGCCAGCAGTTACTACCAGGGAAGCGAGCAGTACTTC; V: TRBV6-5; D: NA; J: TRBJ2-7; size: few
CDR3: CASSFLTSKYSGANVLTF; DNA: TGTGCCAGCAGCTTCCTGACTAGCAAGTACTCTGGGGCCAACGTCCTGACTTTC; V: TRBV5-6; D: TRBD2; J: TRBJ2-6; size: NA
CDR3: CASSQPGLADYEQYF; DNA: TGCGCCAGCAGCCAACCGGGACTAGCGGACTACGAGCAGTACTTC; V: TRBV4-1; D: TRBD2; J: TRBJ2-7; size: NA
CDR3: CASSPRGAGYEQYF; DNA: TGTGCCAGCAGTCCGCGGGGGGCGGGCTACGAGCAGTACTTC; V: TRBV27; D: TRBD2; J: TRBJ2-7; size: NA
CDR3: CASRESLLAAEAFF; DNA: TGTGCCAGCAGGGAATCCCTTTTGGCGGCTGAAGCTTTCTTT; V: TRBV6-4; D: NA; J: TRBJ1-1; size: NA
CDR3: CASTDPRLAGSSNEQFF; DNA: TGTGCCAGCACCGACCCTCGACTAGCGGGGTCAAGTAATGAGCAGTTCTTC; V: TRBV7-9; D: TRBD2; J: TRBJ2-1; size: NA